The next 30 T cell receptor beta chains were all read from a single sample in a study of blood T cells in healthy people across ages. A J-beta primer mix and a sample-barcoded 5' primer were used in a second PCR of roughly 7 to 12 cycles. TCRdb passed the 5' RACE reads through MiXCR, listing each CDR3 protein once. The sample lists about 1.8 million distinct CDR3 sequences; 40% to 55% were seen once. Material for sequencing was blood. Receptors originate from a woman aged 40 to 50 in good health.

This sequence joins TRBV6-1 and TRBJ1-2, with D possibly being TRBD1 (6 bases). Trimming left V 4 bases short and J 0 bases short, with 12 bases between. Looked up from germline, CDR1 is MNHNS and CDR2 is SASEGT. CDR3 size: 15 residues. The DNA for the CDR3 is TGTGCCAGCAGTGTACTAGGACAGACTAACTATGGCTACACCTTC. As protein: CASSVLGQTNYGYTF.

The chain couples TRBV7-2 to TRBJ2-1; possible D gene TRBD1, 7 bases. Trimming shortened V by 6 bases and J by 3 bases, and 18 bases separated the two germline ends. Per germline, CDR1 SGHTA and CDR2 FQGNSA. This CDR3 is built from 16 residues. The CDR3 is CASSTGGTVDYNEQFF. In DNA, the CDR3 is TGTGCCAGCAGTACGGGCGGGACAGTGGACTACAATGAGCAGTTCTTC.

The V call is TRBV2, the J call TRBJ2-1; TRBD1 might be the D (6 bases). The CDR3 is made up of 14 amino acids. In germline, CDR1 is SNHLY, CDR2 FYNNEI. The V end was cut by 9 bases, the J end by 5 bases, with 17 bases between. The CDR3 sequence: CAREDRPADNEQFF. DNA of the CDR3: TGTGCCAGAGAAGACAGGCCGGCGGACAATGAGCAGTTCTTC. Based on the CDR3 plus reference TRBV2 and TRBJ2-1, the full variable domain is EPEVTQTPSHQVTQMGQEVILRCVPISNHLYFYWYRQILGQKVEFLVSFYNNEISEKSEIFDDQFSVERPDGSNFTLKIRSTKLEDSAMYFCAREDRPADNEQFFGPGTRLTVL.

This clonotype has just a few counts. V usage is TRBV11-2 and J usage is TRBJ2-3; 8 bases agree with TRBD1. The CDR3 contains 17 residues. V was clipped by 1 base and J by 0 bases; unmatched bases: 6. CDR1 SGHAT and CDR2 FQNNGV come from the germline V gene. This chain's CDR3 is CASSLAGQGRSTDTQYF. The CDR3 nucleotides read TGTGCCAGCAGCTTAGCCGGACAGGGTCGTAGCACAGATACGCAGTATTTT.

The V call is TRBV20-1, the J call TRBJ1-4, with D perhaps matching TRBD1 (6 bases). Germline V gene lookup returns CDR1 DFQATT and CDR2 SNEGSKA (reference sequence). The CDR3 spans 12 residues. The V and J ends lost 5 bases and 7 bases respectively, with 11 bases between them. In DNA form, the CDR3 reads TGCAGTGCTCAAGGGGGTATTGAAAAACTGTTTTTT. It codes for CSAQGGIEKLFF.

CDR3 loop: CSARDHRGVYGYTF. Here the CDR3 DNA reads TGCAGTGCTAGAGACCACAGGGGGGTCTATGGCTACACCTTC. V usage is TRBV20-1 and J usage is TRBJ1-2; 8 bases are shared with TRBD1. This CDR3 comprises 14 residues. CDR1 and CDR2 from the germline V gene are DFQATT and SNEGSKA (reference sequence). The trim removed 0 bases at V and 4 bases at J, leaving 4 bases unmatched.

This clonotype was counted many times. The chain links TRBV7-2 to TRBJ2-5; 7 nucleotides align to TRBD1. In germline, CDR1 is SGHTA, CDR2 FQGNSA. The junction had 8 bases not matched to a gene; V was cut back by 5 bases and J by 5 bases. The CDR3 covers 14 residues. The CDR3 spells CASSTRQGGETQYF. The DNA of the CDR3 is TGTGCCAGCAGCACGAGACAGGGCGGCGAGACCCAGTACTTC.

V and J are TRBV6-6 and TRBJ2-7; no definite D call. V was shortened by 7 bases and J by 0 bases, with 19 bases between the two germline ends. The CDR3 contains 16 residues. Germline V gene lookup returns CDR1 MNHNY and CDR2 SVGAGI (reference sequence). The DNA for the CDR3 is TGTGCCAGCAATGCGCTCGCAGTGTCACCCTCCTACGAGCAGTACTTC. Translation gives CASNALAVSPSYEQYF.

In this sample, this clonotype turned up a few times. The genes are TRBV29-1 and TRBJ2-7; D is ambiguous. The germline gives CDR1 SQVTM, CDR2 ANQGSEA. V lost 0 bases, J lost 2 bases, and 8 bases lay in between. This CDR3 spans 13 amino acids. The CDR3: CSVEDQPTYEQYF. The CDR3 nucleotides are TGCAGCGTTGAAGATCAGCCCACCTACGAGCAGTACTTC.

This chain joins TRBV12-5 and TRBJ2-1; 11 bases agree with TRBD2. The CDR3 is made up of 16 amino acids. CDR1 and CDR2 (germline): LGHNT, FRNRAP. The junction had 4 bases not matched to a gene; V was cut back by 2 bases and J by 4 bases. DNA for the CDR3: TGTGCTAGTGGTTTGAGTAGCGGGGGGGGGTACAATGAGCAGTTCTTC. It yields the protein CASGLSSGGGYNEQFF.

The genes are TRBV14 and TRBJ2-1; possibly TRBD1 for D (6 bases). The CDR3 runs to 13 residues. The germline V gene encodes CDR1 SGHDN and CDR2 FVKESK. V was trimmed by 4 bases and J by 10 bases, leaving 14 bases between them. The CDR3: CASSRSVGGEQFF. The CDR3 DNA is TGTGCCAGCAGCCGATCCGTAGGGGGAGAGCAGTTCTTC. Drawing the rest from reference TRBV14 and TRBJ2-1, the complete variable domain is EAGVTQFPSHSVIEKGQTVTLRCDPISGHDNLYWYRRVMGKEIKFLLHFVKESKQDESGMPNNRFLAERTGGTYSTLKVQPAELEDSGVYFCASSRSVGGEQFFGPGTRLTVL.

This clonotype occurred a few times. The CDR3, as DNA: TGTGCCAGCTCACCACCCGGACACCTCTCTGGGGCCAACGTCCTGACTTTC. As protein: CASSPPGHLSGANVLTF. J is TRBJ2-6 and V is TRBV18, with D tentatively TRBD1 (5 bases). The CDR3 is made up of 17 amino acids. Trimming cost V 0 bases and J 0 bases, with 9 bases left between them. CDR1 KGHSH and CDR2 LQKENI come from the germline V gene.

The chain recombines TRBV27 with TRBJ1-2; TRBD1 agrees at 10 bases. This CDR3 is built from 16 residues. Per the germline V gene, CDR1 is MNHEY and CDR2 is SMNVEV (reference sequence). J was trimmed by 6 bases and V by 8 bases; bases with no gene match: 15. CDR3 sequence (DNA): TGTGCCAGCGGAGACTTCCGGGACAGGGGCCCGCATGGCTACACCTTC. It codes for CASGDFRDRGPHGYTF.

The rearrangement joins TRBV28 to TRBJ2-7; D is undetermined. V was clipped by 7 bases and J by 2 bases, with 12 bases between them. This CDR3 region has 13 residues. Germline V gives CDR1 MDHEN, CDR2 SYDVKM. CDR3 DNA sequence: TGTGCCAGCACCAGACGAGTCACCTACGAGCAGTACTTC. Encoded protein: CASTRRVTYEQYF.

This clonotype has more than one count but fewer than ten. The chain has TRBV7-2 and TRBJ2-7; D possibly corresponds to TRBD2 (5 bases). The V end was cut by 7 bases, the J end by 1 base, with 14 bases between. The CDR3 is 14 residues long. Germline V gives CDR1 SGHTA, CDR2 FQGNSA. The CDR3 loop is CASTPTIPSYEQYF. The CDR3 DNA is TGTGCCAGCACCCCGACTATCCCGTCCTACGAGCAGTACTTC.

The chain recombines TRBV6-6 with TRBJ2-1; 14 bases are a match to TRBD2. V shed 6 bases, J shed 6 bases, and the junction held 4 bases outside the gene matches. The CDR3 contains 15 residues. The germline V gene has CDR1 MNHNY and CDR2 SVGAGI (reference sequence). The CDR3 here is CASRPTSGGVNEQFF. The CDR3 DNA follows: TGTGCCAGCAGGCCGACTAGCGGGGGGGTCAATGAGCAGTTCTTC.

The V call is TRBV20-1, the J call TRBJ2-1, with 13 bases that match TRBD2. The CDR3 runs 16 residues. J was trimmed by 5 bases and V by 3 bases; bases with no gene match: 7. CDR1 and CDR2 (germline): DFQATT, SNEGSKA (reference sequence). Here the CDR3 reads CSARPTSGGFNNEQFF. The CDR3 DNA reads as TGCAGTGCTAGGCCGACTAGCGGGGGGTTCAACAATGAGCAGTTCTTC.

The chain carries TRBV6-5 and TRBJ1-1; tentative D call: TRBD1 (6 bases). The V gene's germline CDR1 is MNHEY and CDR2 SVGAGI. Trimming left V 0 bases short and J 4 bases short, with 12 bases between. The CDR3 sequence is 15 residues long. This chain's CDR3 is CASSYSTGMVTEAFF. The CDR3 DNA sequence: TGTGCCAGCAGTTACTCAACAGGGATGGTCACTGAAGCTTTCTTT.

This clonotype was counted between two and nine times. In nucleotides, the CDR3 is TGCAGTGCTAGTTCCACTAGCGGGGACCAAGAGACCCAGTACTTC. It specifies CSASSTSGDQETQYF. The rearrangement joins TRBV20-1 to TRBJ2-5, with 10 bases that match TRBD2. The CDR3 is made up of 15 amino acids. J gave up 0 bases and V 3 bases, and 4 bases lay outside the gene matches. Germline lookup yields CDR1 DFQATT and CDR2 SNEGSKA (reference sequence).

This clonotype was seen only a few times. The chain is built from TRBV27 and TRBJ1-2, with D possibly TRBD1 on 5 matching bases. In germline, CDR1 is MNHEY, CDR2 SMNVEV (reference sequence). This CDR3 region has 15 residues. V dropped 5 bases and J dropped 7 bases, with 20 bases sitting between them. CDR3: CASSPGGPPESGYTF. The DNA for the CDR3 is TGTGCCAGCAGTCCTGGGGGACCCCCCGAAAGTGGCTACACCTTC.

The J gene is TRBJ1-2, the V gene TRBV7-2; D remains unclear. The V end lost 2 bases, the J end lost 6 bases, and 19 bases lay between the germline ends. Germline loops: CDR1 SGHTA, CDR2 FQGNSA. This CDR3 comprises 16 residues. The CDR3 sequence: CASSLSTGNLVNGYTF. The CDR3 region has the DNA TGTGCCAGCAGCTTAAGTACCGGGAACCTGGTTAATGGCTACACCTTC.

The chain has TRBV20-1 and TRBJ2-3, with 8 bases lining up with TRBD2. The germline CDR1 and CDR2 sequences are DFQATT and SNEGSKA (reference sequence). J lost 2 bases, V lost 3 bases, and 13 bases had no gene match. This CDR3 contains 17 residues. The CDR3 coding sequence is TGCAGTGCTAGGAATAGCGGGGTCTCACCGACCACAGATACGCAGTATTTT. This codes for CSARNSGVSPTTDTQYF.

This clonotype showed up many times. A single base separates this from a much larger clone, so it may be a read error. V and J are TRBV12-3 or TRBV12-4 and TRBJ2-1, with TRBD1 identical over 8 bases. The J call may not be correct, given that the DNA end is closer to TRBJ2-7. The CDR3 loop spans 16 amino acids. The CDR3 nucleotides are TGTGCCAGCAGTCCTCCAGGGGGCAACTCCTACAATGAGCAGTACTTC. Its protein product is CASSPPGGNSYNEQYF.

Points on this clonotype: The junction and the germline gene differ at one end; a read error may be behind it. The gene calls are TRBV7-9 and TRBJ2-5, with 7 bases lining up with TRBD1. The CDR3 contains 15 residues. Germline loops: CDR1 SEHNR, CDR2 FQNEAQ (reference sequence). The CDR3 is CAGSLGGQLQETQYF. Here the CDR3 DNA reads TGTGCCGGCAGCTTAGGGGGACAGCTACAAGAGACCCAGTACTTC.

The chain links TRBV10-2 to TRBJ2-7; 9 bases align to TRBD1. J was trimmed by 3 bases and V by 3 bases; bases with no gene match: 12. This CDR3 comprises 17 residues. Per germline, CDR1 WSHSY and CDR2 SAAADI. CDR3 nucleotide sequence: TGCGCCAGCAGTGAAGGGACAGGGAGAACTTTTTACTACGAGCAGTACTTC. This encodes CASSEGTGRTFYYEQYF.

A few counts support this clonotype. The CDR3 DNA sequence: TGTGCCAGCAGCTCGAGACAGGGTCAGACCCAGTACTTC. Amino acids: CASSSRQGQTQYF. The chain joins TRBV7-2 to TRBJ2-5; 7 bases agree with TRBD1. The CDR3 extends over 13 amino acids. J gave up 6 bases and V 4 bases, and 5 bases lay outside the gene matches. Germline V CDR1 and CDR2: SGHTA, FQGNSA.

The rearrangement joins TRBV7-2 to TRBJ1-2; TRBD1 is a possible D gene (5 bases). With 0 bases removed from V and 5 bases from J, the gap between germline ends came to 13 bases. CDR3 length equals 15 residues. Germline-derived CDR1 and CDR2 are SGHTA and FQGNSA. The CDR3 coding sequence is TGTGCCAGCAGCTTAGCGCCAGGGTTAGGATATGGCTACACCTTC. It encodes CASSLAPGLGYGYTF.

The rearrangement links TRBV7-6 to TRBJ2-5; 9 positions match TRBD1. This CDR3 is 15 amino acids long. Trimming removed 6 bases from V and 2 bases from J; junction bases left unmatched: 7. Germline loops: CDR1 SGHVS, CDR2 FNYEAQ. DNA for the CDR3: TGTGCCAGCAGACGTACCGGGACAGGGCAAGAGACCCAGTACTTC. Residues: CASRRTGTGQETQYF.

The chain has TRBV7-2 and TRBJ1-5; D unresolved. The CDR3 runs to 15 residues. Germline V lookup: CDR1 SGHTA, CDR2 FQGNSA. V was trimmed by 8 bases and J by 5 bases, leaving 19 bases between them. The CDR3 sequence is CASGDGPGDYQPQHF. CDR3 in DNA: TGTGCCAGCGGAGATGGACCCGGGGATTATCAGCCCCAGCATTTT. Complete variable domain (other parts from reference TRBV7-2 and TRBJ1-5): GAGVSQSPSNKVTEKGKDVELRCDPISGHTALYWYRQSLGQGLEFLIYFQGNSAPDKSGLPSDRFSAERTGGSVSTLTIQRTQQEDSAVYLCASGDGPGDYQPQHFGDGTRLSIL.

The DNA for the CDR3 is TGTGCCAGCAGCCAAGGAGCACCGACAGGGCTGAACAATTCACCCCTCCACTTT. It encodes CASSQGAPTGLNNSPLHF. The gene calls are TRBV3-1 and TRBJ1-6; 7 nucleotides align to TRBD1. Germline trimming cut 1 base from V and 7 bases from J; bases unmatched to any gene: 13. The V gene's germline CDR1 is LGHDT and CDR2 YNNKEL (reference sequence). The CDR3 has 18 amino acids. The complete variable domain, with remaining parts taken from reference TRBV3-1 and TRBJ1-6, reads DTAVSQTPKYLVTQMGNDKSIKCEQNLGHDTMYWYKQDSKKFLKIMFSYNNKELIINETVPNRFSPKSPDKAHLNLHINSLELGDSAVYFCASSQGAPTGLNNSPLHFGNGTRLTVT.